These 18 T cell receptor beta chains share one sample of origin, sequenced in a study of OX40 agonist ivuxolimab in advanced cancers. Assay: immunoSEQ multiplex PCR; the TCRdb copy retains only in-frame clones and omits some. The sample shows over 50,000 clones, approximately 82% of them seen only once. Sequencing was performed on CD4+ or CD8+ T cells sorted from blood, taken in a trial of the OX40 agonist ivuxolimab. The receptors stem from an adult with an advanced solid tumor such as melanoma, head and neck, liver or kidney cancer.

This clone was found once. The rearrangement joins TRBV5-1 to TRBJ2-7, with 7 bases matching TRBD1. V was clipped by 3 bases and J by 4 bases; unmatched bases: 22. Germline V gene data show CDR1 as SGHRS and CDR2 as YFSETQ. The CDR3 contains 19 residues. The CDR3 loop reads CASSSDATNRGRSAYEQYF. The CDR3 DNA is TGCGCCAGCAGCTCCGATGCGACTAACAGGGGACGGTCGGCATACGAGCAGTACTTC.

This chain connects TRBV5-1 to TRBJ2-7; 10 nucleotides line up with TRBD1. CDR3 size: 16 residues. J was trimmed by 5 bases and V by 0 bases; bases with no gene match: 8. From germline, CDR1 is SGHRS and CDR2 YFSETQ. In DNA, the CDR3 is TGCGCCAGCAGCTTGGCGGGACAGGGGAACTACGACGAGCAGTACTTC. It codes for CASSLAGQGNYDEQYF.

The rearrangement links TRBV19 to TRBJ2-6; no definite D call. The CDR3 consists of 13 residues. CDR1 is LNHDA and CDR2 is SQIVND in the germline V gene (reference sequence). The V and J ends lost 6 bases and 3 bases respectively, with 6 bases between them. The CDR3 is CASRSGGANVLTF. The CDR3 coding sequence is TGTGCCAGTAGGTCTGGTGGGGCCAACGTCCTGACTTTC.

The chain couples TRBV19 to TRBJ1-3; D is unclear. The CDR3 totals 17 residues. CDR1 LNHDA and CDR2 SQIVND come from the germline V gene (reference sequence). Trimming left V 7 bases short and J 0 bases short, with 19 bases between. The CDR3 nucleotides are TGTGCCAGTATTGACCAATTTCGGATAGCCTCTGGAAACACCATATATTTT. This sequence encodes CASIDQFRIASGNTIYF.

This chain joins TRBV10-2 and TRBJ2-3; D not certain. Between the trimmed V and J ends, which lost 0 bases and 1 base, there was a span of 5 bases. The CDR3 runs to 14 residues. Per the germline V gene, CDR1 is WSHSY and CDR2 is SAAADI. The CDR3 loop reads CASSESGRTDTQYF. Written as DNA, the CDR3 is TGCGCCAGCAGTGAGTCTGGGCGCACAGATACGCAGTATTTT.

This clone came up a few times. The chain combines TRBV6-5 with TRBJ2-1, with TRBD1 matching 10 bases. Looked up from germline, CDR1 is MNHEY and CDR2 is SVGAGI. Trimming took 5 bases from V and 12 from J; bases not matched to a gene: 4. This CDR3 is 12 amino acids long. In DNA form, the CDR3 reads TGTGCCAGCAGTCAGACAGGGGGCGGGCAGTTCTTC. Protein: CASSQTGGGQFF.

CDR3 DNA sequence: TGTGCCAGCAGCTCTAGCCCCACGAGCTCCTACAATGAGCAGTTCTTC. Its protein product is CASSSSPTSSYNEQFF. This chain joins TRBV11-1 and TRBJ2-1, with D possibly being TRBD2 (5 bases). CDR3 size: 16 residues. Germline values: CDR1 SGHAT, CDR2 FQDESV (reference sequence). Between the trimmed V and J ends, which lost 4 bases and 0 bases, there was a span of 13 bases.

The chain couples TRBV11-2 to TRBJ2-3; TRBD1 might be the D (6 bases). This CDR3 contains 15 residues. Trimming removed 4 bases from V and 4 bases from J, with 15 bases in between. Germline V gene lookup returns CDR1 SGHAT and CDR2 FQNNGV. DNA for the CDR3: TGTGCCAGCAGCTCCAGGGGTGCCCGCGCAGATACGCAGTATTTT. Its protein is CASSSRGARADTQYF.

This clone was recorded once. The chain joins TRBV6-1 to TRBJ1-5; TRBD1 is a possible D gene (6 bases). Germline CDR1 is MNHNS and CDR2 is SASEGT. V was trimmed by 3 bases and J by 6 bases, leaving 12 bases between them. There are 14 residues in the CDR3. The CDR3 spells CASSEGGLGQPQHF. CDR3 nucleotides: TGTGCCAGCAGTGAGGGGGGGCTGGGTCAGCCCCAGCATTTT.

The gene calls are TRBV11-3 and TRBJ2-3; TRBD2 agrees at 10 bases. Per the germline V gene, CDR1 is SGHNT and CDR2 is YENEEA. With V trimmed by 3 bases and J by 4 bases, 4 bases remained unmatched. CDR3 length equals 15 residues. For the CDR3, the DNA is TGTGCCAGCAGCTTGGGACTAGCGAACTCAGATACGCAGTATTTT. Translated: CASSLGLANSDTQYF. Full variable domain (missing parts from reference TRBV11-3 and TRBJ2-3): EAGVVQSPRYKIIEKKQPVAFWCNPISGHNTLYWYLQNLGQGPELLIRYENEEAVDDSQLPKDRFSAERLKGVDSTLKIQPAELGDSAVYLCASSLGLANSDTQYFGPGTRLTVL.

This rearrangement joins TRBV28 to TRBJ2-7; possible D gene TRBD2, 5 bases. V lost 3 bases and J lost 4, with 13 bases in between. The germline gives CDR1 MDHEN, CDR2 SYDVKM. The CDR3 runs 14 residues. The CDR3 nucleotides are TGTGCCAGCAGTTTTCCGGGGAAGAAGTACGAGCAGTACTTC. This codes for CASSFPGKKYEQYF.

The V and J genes are TRBV18 and TRBJ2-2, with 9 nucleotides matching TRBD1. This CDR3 is 15 amino acids long. Germline V gene data show CDR1 as KGHSH and CDR2 as LQKENI. Unmatched junction bases numbered 9, after V lost 6 bases and J lost 7 bases. CDR3 sequence reads: CASSPRTGDDGELFF. The CDR3 bases are TGTGCCAGCTCGCCAAGGACAGGGGACGACGGGGAGCTGTTTTTT.

The rearrangement uses TRBV2 and TRBJ1-2; TRBD1 matches 10 bases. The length of the CDR3 is 14 residues. The V segment lost 8 bases and the J segment 7 bases; nucleotides outside the gene matches: 10. The V gene's germline CDR1 is SNHLY and CDR2 FYNNEI. CDR3 sequence (DNA): TGTGCCAGCCGTATGACAGGGGGCCTGGTTGGCTACACCTTC. Its translation is CASRMTGGLVGYTF. Together with reference TRBV2 and TRBJ1-2, the CDR3 gives the full variable domain: EPEVTQTPSHQVTQMGQEVILRCVPISNHLYFYWYRQILGQKVEFLVSFYNNEISEKSEIFDDQFSVERPDGSNFTLKIRSTKLEDSAMYFCASRMTGGLVGYTFGSGTRLTVV.

This clone appeared a single time. The gene calls are TRBV6-5 and TRBJ1-2; D is perhaps TRBD1 (5 bases). The V end lost 5 bases, the J end lost 1 base, and 8 bases lay between the germline ends. CDR3 length: 13 residues. CDR1 is MNHEY, CDR2 SVGAGI, per germline. CDR3 residues: CASSKDNNYGYTF. Written as DNA, the CDR3 is TGTGCCAGCAGTAAGGACAATAACTATGGCTACACCTTC.

The rearrangement joins TRBV5-1 to TRBJ2-7; TRBD2 is a possible D gene (6 bases). Trimming shortened V by 0 bases and J by 0 bases, and 13 bases separated the two germline ends. From germline, CDR1 is SGHRS and CDR2 YFSETQ. This CDR3 comprises 16 residues. CDR3 in amino acids: CASSLATAGRSYEQYF. The CDR3 DNA follows: TGCGCCAGCAGCTTGGCCACAGCGGGTCGCTCCTACGAGCAGTACTTC.

V and J are TRBV6-5 and TRBJ2-3, with unresolved D. The V end was cut by 0 bases, the J end by 3 bases, with 13 bases between. Germline V lookup: CDR1 MNHEY, CDR2 SVGAGI. The CDR3 has 16 residues. For the CDR3, the DNA is TGTGCCAGCAGTTACTCGAGATTCCCCACTACAGATACGCAGTATTTT. Its translation: CASSYSRFPTTDTQYF.

This clone was counted once. The rearrangement joins TRBV5-1 to TRBJ2-1; tentative D call: TRBD2 (7 bases). The CDR3 is 15 amino acids. Germline values: CDR1 SGHRS, CDR2 YFSETQ. V dropped 2 bases and J dropped 9 bases, with 18 bases sitting between them. This chain's CDR3 is CASSFSGGGGGEQFF. Written as DNA, the CDR3 is TGCGCCAGCAGCTTCTCCGGCGGGGGAGGGGGTGAGCAGTTCTTC.

The V gene is TRBV10-3, the J gene TRBJ2-2; 8 nucleotides match TRBD1. CDR3 size: 16 residues. V shed 3 bases, J shed 3 bases, and the junction held 6 bases outside the gene matches. Germline CDR1 reads ENHRY; CDR2 reads SYGVKD. In nucleotides, the CDR3 is TGTGCCATCAGTGACGGGACAGGAGACGACACCGGGGAGCTGTTTTTT. It specifies CAISDGTGDDTGELFF.